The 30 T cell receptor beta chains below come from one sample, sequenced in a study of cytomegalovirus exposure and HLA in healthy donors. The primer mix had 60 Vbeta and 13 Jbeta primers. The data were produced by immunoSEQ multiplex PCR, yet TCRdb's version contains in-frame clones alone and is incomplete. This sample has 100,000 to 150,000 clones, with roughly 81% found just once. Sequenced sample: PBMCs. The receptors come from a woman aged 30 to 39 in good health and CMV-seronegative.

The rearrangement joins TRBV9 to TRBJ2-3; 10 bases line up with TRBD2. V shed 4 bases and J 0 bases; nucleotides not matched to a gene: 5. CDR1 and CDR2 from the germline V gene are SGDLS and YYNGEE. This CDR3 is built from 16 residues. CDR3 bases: TGTGCCAGCAGCCCCGTAGCGGGAGGAAGCACAGATACGCAGTATTTT. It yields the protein CASSPVAGGSTDTQYF.

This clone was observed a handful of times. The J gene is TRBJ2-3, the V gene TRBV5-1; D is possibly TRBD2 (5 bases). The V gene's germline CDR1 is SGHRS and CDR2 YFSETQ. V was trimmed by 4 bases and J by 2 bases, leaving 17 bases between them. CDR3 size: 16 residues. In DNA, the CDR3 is TGCGCCAGCAGCCGCGGTACGGGAACCAACACAGATACGCAGTATTTT. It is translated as CASSRGTGTNTDTQYF.

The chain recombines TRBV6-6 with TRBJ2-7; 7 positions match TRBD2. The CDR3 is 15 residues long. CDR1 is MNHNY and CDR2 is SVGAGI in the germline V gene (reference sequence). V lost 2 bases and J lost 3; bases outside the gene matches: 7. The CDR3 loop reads CASSYLGGGLYEQYF. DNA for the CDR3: TGTGCCAGCAGTTACCTAGGCGGGGGACTCTACGAGCAGTACTTC.

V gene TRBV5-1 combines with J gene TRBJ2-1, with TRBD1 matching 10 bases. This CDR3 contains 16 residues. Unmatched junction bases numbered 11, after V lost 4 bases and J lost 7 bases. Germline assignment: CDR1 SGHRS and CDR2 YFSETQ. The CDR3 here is CASSRIGQGVANEQFF. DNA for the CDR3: TGCGCCAGCAGCAGGATTGGACAGGGGGTTGCAAATGAGCAGTTCTTC.

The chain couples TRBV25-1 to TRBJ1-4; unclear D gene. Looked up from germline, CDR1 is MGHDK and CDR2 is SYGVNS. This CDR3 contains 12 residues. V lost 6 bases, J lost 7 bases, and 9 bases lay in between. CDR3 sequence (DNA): TGTGCCAGCAGAGACAATTTTGAAAAACTGTTTTTT. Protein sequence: CASRDNFEKLFF. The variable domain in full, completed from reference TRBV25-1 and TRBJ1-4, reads EADIYQTPRYLVIGTGKKITLECSQTMGHDKMYWYQQDPGMELHLIHYSYGVNSTEKGDLSSESTVSRIRTEHFPLTLESARPSHTSQYLCASRDNFEKLFFGSGTQLSVL.

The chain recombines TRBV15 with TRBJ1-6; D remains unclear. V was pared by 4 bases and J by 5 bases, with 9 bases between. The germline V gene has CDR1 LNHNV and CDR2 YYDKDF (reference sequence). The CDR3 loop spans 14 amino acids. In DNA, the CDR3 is TGTGCCACCAGCACAGGCTGGCATAATTCACCCCTCCACTTT. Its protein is CATSTGWHNSPLHF.

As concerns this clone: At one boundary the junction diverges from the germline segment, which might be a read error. The CDR3 sequence is CASSLDSGLEQYF. CDR3 nucleotide sequence: TGTGCTAGCAGCTTAGATTCAGGGCTCGAGCAGTACTTC. V usage is TRBV7-7 and J usage is TRBJ2-7; TRBD1 is a possible D gene (5 bases). CDR3 size: 13 residues. Germline lookup yields CDR1 SSHAT and CDR2 FNYEAQ (reference sequence).

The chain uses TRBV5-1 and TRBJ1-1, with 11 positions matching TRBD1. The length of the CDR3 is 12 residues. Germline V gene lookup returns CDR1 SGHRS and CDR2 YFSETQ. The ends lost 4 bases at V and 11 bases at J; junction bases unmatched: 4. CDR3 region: CASSQDRGQAFF. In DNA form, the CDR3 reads TGCGCCAGCAGCCAGGACAGGGGGCAGGCTTTCTTT.

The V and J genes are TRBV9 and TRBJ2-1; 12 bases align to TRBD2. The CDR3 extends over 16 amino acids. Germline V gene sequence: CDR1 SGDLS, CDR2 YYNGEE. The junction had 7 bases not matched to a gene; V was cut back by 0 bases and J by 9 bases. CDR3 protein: CASSVVPSGRGGEQFF. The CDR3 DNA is TGTGCCAGCAGCGTAGTACCTAGCGGGAGGGGGGGTGAGCAGTTCTTC.

The CDR3 bases are TGCGCCAGCAGCCAGGGCGCCGGGACTAGCGCCAATGAGCAGTTCTTC. This codes for CASSQGAGTSANEQFF. This chain uses TRBV4-1 with TRBJ2-1, with TRBD2 identical over 10 bases. The V segment lost 3 bases and the J segment 6 bases; nucleotides outside the gene matches: 8. The CDR3 sequence is 16 residues long. The germline CDR1 and CDR2 sequences are MGHRA and YSYEKL.

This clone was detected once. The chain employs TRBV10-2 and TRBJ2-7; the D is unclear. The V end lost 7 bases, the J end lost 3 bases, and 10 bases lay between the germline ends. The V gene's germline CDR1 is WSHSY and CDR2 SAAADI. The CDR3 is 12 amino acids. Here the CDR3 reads CASKGGSYEQYF. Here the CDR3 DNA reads TGCGCCAGCAAAGGCGGAAGCTACGAGCAGTACTTC.

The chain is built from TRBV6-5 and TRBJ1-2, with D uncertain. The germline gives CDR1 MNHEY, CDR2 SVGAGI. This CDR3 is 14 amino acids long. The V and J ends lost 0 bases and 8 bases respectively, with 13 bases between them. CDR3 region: CASSYSIGEEGYTF. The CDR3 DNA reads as TGTGCCAGCAGTTACTCAATCGGGGAGGAGGGCTACACCTTC.

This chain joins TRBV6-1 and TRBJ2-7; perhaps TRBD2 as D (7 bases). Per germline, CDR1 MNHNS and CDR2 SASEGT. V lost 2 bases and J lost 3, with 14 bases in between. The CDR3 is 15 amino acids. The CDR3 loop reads CASSEMWGGFYEQYF. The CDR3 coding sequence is TGTGCCAGCAGTGAAATGTGGGGGGGCTTCTACGAGCAGTACTTC.

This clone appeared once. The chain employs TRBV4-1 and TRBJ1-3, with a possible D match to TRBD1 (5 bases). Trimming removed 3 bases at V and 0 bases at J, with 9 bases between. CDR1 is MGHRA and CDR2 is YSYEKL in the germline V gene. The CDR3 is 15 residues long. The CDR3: CASSQWGGSGNTIYF. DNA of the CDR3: TGCGCCAGCAGCCAGTGGGGGGGCTCTGGAAACACCATATATTTT.

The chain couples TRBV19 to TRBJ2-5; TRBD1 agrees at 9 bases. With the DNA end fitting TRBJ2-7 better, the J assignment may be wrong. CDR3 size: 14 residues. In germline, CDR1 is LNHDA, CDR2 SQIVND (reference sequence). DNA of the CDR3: TGTGCCAGTAGTCGACAGGGGGAATTATACGAGCAGTACTTC. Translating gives CASSRQGELYEQYF.

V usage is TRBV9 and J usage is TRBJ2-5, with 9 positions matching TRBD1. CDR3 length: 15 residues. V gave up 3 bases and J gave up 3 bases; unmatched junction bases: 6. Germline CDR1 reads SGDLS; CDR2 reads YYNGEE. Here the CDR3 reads CASSEGGDREETQYF. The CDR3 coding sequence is TGTGCCAGCAGCGAGGGAGGGGACAGGGAAGAGACCCAGTACTTC.

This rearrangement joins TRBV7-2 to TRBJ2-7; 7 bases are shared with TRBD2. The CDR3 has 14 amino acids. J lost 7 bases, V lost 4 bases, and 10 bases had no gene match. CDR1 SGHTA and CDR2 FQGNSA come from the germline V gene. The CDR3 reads CASSSRPSGGEQYF. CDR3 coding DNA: TGTGCCAGCAGCTCCCGACCCTCCGGGGGGGAGCAGTACTTC.

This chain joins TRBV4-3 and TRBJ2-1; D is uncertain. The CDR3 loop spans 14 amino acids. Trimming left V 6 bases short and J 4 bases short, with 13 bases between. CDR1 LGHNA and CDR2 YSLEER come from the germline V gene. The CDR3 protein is CASRQDLPYNEQFF. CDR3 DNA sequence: TGCGCCAGCAGGCAGGATCTTCCTTACAATGAGCAGTTCTTC.

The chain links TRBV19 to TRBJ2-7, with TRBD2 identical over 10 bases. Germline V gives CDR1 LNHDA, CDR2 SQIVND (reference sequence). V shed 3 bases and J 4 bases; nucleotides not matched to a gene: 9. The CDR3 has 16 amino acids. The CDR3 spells CASSIKSGRASYEQYF. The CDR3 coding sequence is TGTGCCAGTAGTATCAAAAGCGGGAGGGCTTCGTACGAGCAGTACTTC.

The CDR3, as DNA: TGTGCCAGCAGTGATGGCCACGACAGGGTGTTAGCCAAAAACATTCAGTACTTC. Protein: CASSDGHDRVLAKNIQYF. The rearrangement uses TRBV25-1 and TRBJ2-4; the match to TRBD1 covers 7 bases. The CDR3 is made up of 18 amino acids. The V gene's germline CDR1 is MGHDK and CDR2 SYGVNS. The V segment lost 3 bases and the J segment 0 bases; nucleotides outside the gene matches: 11. The full variable domain, completed using reference TRBV25-1 and TRBJ2-4, is EADIYQTPRYLVIGTGKKITLECSQTMGHDKMYWYQQDPGMELHLIHYSYGVNSTEKGDLSSESTVSRIRTEHFPLTLESARPSHTSQYLCASSDGHDRVLAKNIQYFGAGTRLSVL.

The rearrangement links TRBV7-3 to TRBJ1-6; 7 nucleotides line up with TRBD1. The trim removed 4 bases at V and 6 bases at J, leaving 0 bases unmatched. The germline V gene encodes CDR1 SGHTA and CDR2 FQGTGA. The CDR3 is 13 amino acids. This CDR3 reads CASSSGGNSPLHF. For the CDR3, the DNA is TGTGCCAGCAGCTCAGGGGGTAATTCACCCCTCCACTTT.

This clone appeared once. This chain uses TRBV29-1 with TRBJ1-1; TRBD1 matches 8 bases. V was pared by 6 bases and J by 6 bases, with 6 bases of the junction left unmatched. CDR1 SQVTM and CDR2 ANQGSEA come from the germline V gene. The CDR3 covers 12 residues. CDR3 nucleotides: TGCAGCGTACTCGACAGGGGCGCTGAAGCTTTCTTT. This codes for CSVLDRGAEAFF. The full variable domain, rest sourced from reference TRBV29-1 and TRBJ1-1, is SAVISQKPSRDICQRGTSLTIQCQVDSQVTMMFWYRQQPGQSLTLIATANQGSEATYESGFVIDKFPISRPNLTFSTLTVSNMSPEDSSIYLCSVLDRGAEAFFGQGTRLTVV.

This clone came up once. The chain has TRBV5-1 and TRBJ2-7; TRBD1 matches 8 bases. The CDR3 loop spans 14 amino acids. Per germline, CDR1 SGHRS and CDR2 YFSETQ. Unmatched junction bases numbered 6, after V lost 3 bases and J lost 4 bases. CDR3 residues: CASSSGQGFYEQYF. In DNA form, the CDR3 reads TGCGCCAGCAGCTCTGGACAGGGTTTTTACGAGCAGTACTTC. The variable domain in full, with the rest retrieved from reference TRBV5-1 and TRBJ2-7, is KAGVTQTPRYLIKTRGQQVTLSCSPISGHRSVSWYQQTPGQGLQFLFEYFSETQRNKGNFPGRFSGRQFSNSRSEMNVSTLELGDSALYLCASSSGQGFYEQYFGPGTRLTVT.

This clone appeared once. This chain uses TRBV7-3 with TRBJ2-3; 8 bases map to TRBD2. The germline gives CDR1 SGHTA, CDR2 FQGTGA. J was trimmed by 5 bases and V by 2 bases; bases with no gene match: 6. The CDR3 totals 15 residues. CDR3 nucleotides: TGTGCCAGCAGCTTACGGGGGGGCGTAGAAGATACGCAGTATTTT. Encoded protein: CASSLRGGVEDTQYF.

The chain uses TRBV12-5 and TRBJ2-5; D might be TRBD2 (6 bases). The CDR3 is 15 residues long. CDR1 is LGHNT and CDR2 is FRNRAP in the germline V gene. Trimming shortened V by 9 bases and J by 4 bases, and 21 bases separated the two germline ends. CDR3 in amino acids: CASGGLTLRAETQYF. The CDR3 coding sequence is TGTGCTAGCGGGGGACTGACCTTACGAGCAGAGACCCAGTACTTC.

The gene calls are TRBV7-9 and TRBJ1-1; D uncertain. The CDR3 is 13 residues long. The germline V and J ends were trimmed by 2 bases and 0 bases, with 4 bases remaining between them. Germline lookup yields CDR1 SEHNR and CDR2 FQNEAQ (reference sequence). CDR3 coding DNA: TGTGCCAGCAGCTTATTAGTGAACACTGAAGCTTTCTTT. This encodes CASSLLVNTEAFF. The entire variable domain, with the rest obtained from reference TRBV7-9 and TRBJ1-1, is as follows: DTGVSQNPRHKITKRGQNVTFRCDPISEHNRLYWYRQTLGQGPEFLTYFQNEAQLEKSRLLSDRFSAERPKGSFSTLEIQRTEQGDSAMYLCASSLLVNTEAFFGQGTRLTVV.

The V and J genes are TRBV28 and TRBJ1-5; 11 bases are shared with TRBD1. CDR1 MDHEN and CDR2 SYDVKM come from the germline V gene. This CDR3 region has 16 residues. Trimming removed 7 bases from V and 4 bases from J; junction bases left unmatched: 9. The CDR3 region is CASTSLGQGANQPQHF. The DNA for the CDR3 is TGTGCCAGCACATCCCTCGGACAGGGGGCGAATCAGCCCCAGCATTTT.

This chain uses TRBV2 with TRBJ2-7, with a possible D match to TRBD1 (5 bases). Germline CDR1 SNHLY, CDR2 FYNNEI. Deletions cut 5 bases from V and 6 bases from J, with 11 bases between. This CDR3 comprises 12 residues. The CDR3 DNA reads TGTGCCAGCAGTACAGGTACCGTCGAGCAGTACTTC. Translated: CASSTGTVEQYF.

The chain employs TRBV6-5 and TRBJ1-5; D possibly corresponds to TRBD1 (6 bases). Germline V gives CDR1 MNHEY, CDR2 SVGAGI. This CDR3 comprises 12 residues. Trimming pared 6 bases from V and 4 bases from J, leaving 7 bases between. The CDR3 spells CASRQGNQPQHF. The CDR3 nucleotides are TGTGCCAGCAGACAGGGTAATCAGCCCCAGCATTTT.

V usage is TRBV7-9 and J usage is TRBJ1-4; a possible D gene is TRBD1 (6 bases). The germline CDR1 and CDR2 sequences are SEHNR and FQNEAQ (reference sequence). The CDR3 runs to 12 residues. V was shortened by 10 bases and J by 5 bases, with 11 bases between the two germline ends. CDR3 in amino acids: CATDRLNEKLFF. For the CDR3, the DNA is TGTGCCACCGACAGGTTGAATGAAAAACTGTTTTTT. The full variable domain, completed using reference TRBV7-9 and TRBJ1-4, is DTGVSQNPRHKITKRGQNVTFRCDPISEHNRLYWYRQTLGQGPEFLTYFQNEAQLEKSRLLSDRFSAERPKGSFSTLEIQRTEQGDSAMYLCATDRLNEKLFFGSGTQLSVL.